This is a list of T cell receptor beta chains from one sample in a study of low-dose radiotherapy and immunotherapy resistance in tumors. TCRdb redid the calling of the reads with MiXCR, one entry per CDR3 protein. The sample includes under 70,000 distinct CDR3 sequences, around 27% of them seen just once. The sample in question was PBMCs, obtained before treatment. Source of these receptors: a male donor with prostate cancer. The CDR3 runs from the conserved cysteine through the conserved F or W. D genes are given only for firm matches. Where a row states a size, it is once, few, many or the class of an expanded clone; other rows omit it.

TRBV5-1,TRBD1,TRBJ2-7,many,CASSLDFGTGSPYEQYF,TGCGCCAGCAGCTTGGACTTCGGGACAGGGAGTCCCTACGAGCAGTACTTC
TRBV6-2/TRBV6-3,TRBD2,TRBJ2-1,-,CASSGLAGARNEQFF,TGTGCCAGCAGTGGCTTAGCGGGAGCCCGCAATGAGCAGTTCTTC
TRBV28,TRBD2,TRBJ2-1,many,CASTVAGLRDEQFF,TGTGCCAGCACCGTAGCGGGACTTCGGGATGAGCAGTTCTTC
TRBV29-1,-,TRBJ2-5,many,CSATLLSGGETQYF,TGCAGCGCCACCCTACTAAGTGGGGGGGAGACCCAGTACTTC
TRBV28,TRBD1,TRBJ1-4,many,CASSQTGSNEKLFF,TGTGCCAGCAGCCAGACAGGGTCTAATGAAAAACTGTTTTTT
TRBV12-3/TRBV12-4,TRBD2,TRBJ2-7,-,CASSPLAGASYEQYF,TGTGCCAGCAGTCCCCTAGCGGGGGCCTCCTACGAGCAGTACTTC
TRBV7-6,-,TRBJ2-1,many,CASSFESSYNEQFF,TGTGCCAGCAGCTTTGAAAGCTCCTACAATGAGCAGTTCTTC
TRBV6-1,TRBD1,TRBJ2-7,many,CASSEGPDRTYEQYF,TGTGCCAGCAGTGAAGGACCGGACAGGACCTACGAGCAGTACTTC
TRBV29-1,-,TRBJ2-7,many,CSVELTSDYEQYF,TGCAGCGTTGAACTTACTTCTGACTACGAGCAGTACTTC
TRBV3-1,TRBD2,TRBJ2-1,many,CASSQGLGLAGVRTYNEQFF,TGTGCCAGCAGCCAAGGCTTGGGGCTAGCGGGGGTCCGTACCTACAATGAGCAGTTCTTC
TRBV12-3/TRBV12-4,TRBD2,TRBJ2-3,many,CASSRSGGSTDTQYF,TGTGCCAGCAGCCGTAGCGGGGGGTCCACAGATACGCAGTATTTT
TRBV28,TRBD1,TRBJ2-3,-,CASSRVGTVTDTQYF,TGTGCCAGCAGCCGAGTCGGGACAGTCACAGATACGCAGTATTTT
TRBV13,TRBD1,TRBJ2-5,many,CASSIRDRGVETQYF,TGTGCCAGCAGCATCCGGGACAGGGGTGTGGAGACCCAGTACTTC
TRBV10-2,-,TRBJ2-1,many,CASSETNEQFF,TGCGCCAGCAGTGAGACGAATGAGCAGTTCTTC
TRBV6-6,-,TRBJ2-5,many,CASSERMGGETQYF,TGTGCCAGCAGTGAAAGGATGGGTGGCGAGACCCAGTACTTC
TRBV27,-,TRBJ2-2,-,CASSRATGYTGELFF,TGTGCCAGCAGTCGAGCCACAGGGTACACCGGGGAGCTGTTTTTT
TRBV6-2/TRBV6-3,TRBD1,TRBJ2-7,-,CASRRSTGTGAYEQYF,TGTGCCTCCCGACGCTCCACCGGGACAGGAGCCTACGAGCAGTACTTC
TRBV2,-,TRBJ2-7,few,CASMGDLLDGEQYF,TGTGCCAGCATGGGGGACCTCCTCGATGGCGAGCAGTACTTC
TRBV7-2,-,TRBJ2-2,-,CASSPGGTGELFF,TGTGCCAGCAGCCCAGGGGGGACCGGGGAGCTGTTTTTT
TRBV2,-,TRBJ2-7,-,CASTLNYEQYF,TGTGCCAGCACCCTAAACTACGAGCAGTACTTC
TRBV5-8,TRBD1,TRBJ1-2,-,CASSLDRGSFGYTF,TGTGCCAGCAGCTTGGACAGGGGGAGTTTTGGCTACACCTTC
TRBV4-3,-,TRBJ1-1,-,CASSQDMGSVAFF,TGCGCCAGCAGCCAAGATATGGGGTCTGTAGCTTTCTTT
TRBV6-1,TRBD2,TRBJ2-1,once,CASSEGGGAYNEQFF,TGTGCCAGCAGTGAGGGCGGGGGGGCCTACAATGAGCAGTTCTTC
TRBV5-1,-,TRBJ2-7,many,CASSSHRGSGHFPLEQYF,TGCGCCAGCAGCTCCCATAGAGGAAGCGGGCATTTCCCCCTCGAGCAGTACTTC